This TCR beta chain was identified during a study of T cell repertoires in cytomegalovirus infection. Overall study: The study used recently identified HLA-C-restricted and well-studied HLA-B-restricted CMV epitopes. Public TCR beta signatures marked donors with CMV infection and the matching HLA.

Study findings and constraints: There were carriers of CMV plus the relevant HLA, and cumulative public TCR beta family frequency identified them. What dominated the ex vivo response were HLA-C-restricted CMV-specific TCR beta clonotypes.

Germline CDR1 reads LNHDA; CDR2 reads SQIVND (reference sequence). The CDR3 spans 15 residues. Each CDR3 protein gets one entry after TCRdb re-called the reads with MiXCR. The data show 900,000 to 950,000 distinct CDR3 sequences, around 32% seen once. As to this clonotype: Antigen unknown. A read error may produce the germline difference seen at one junction end.

The receptor was derived from a human donor in good health (CMV status not recorded). Some clones in this sample may be carry-over from other donors' samples. Sequenced here: cultured CD8+ T cells from PBMCs, sampled from culture after CMV antigen stimulation. V is TRBV19 and J is TRBJ1-6; D unresolved. The CDR3 region is CASSIAGSLGSHLHF. CDR3 sequence (DNA): TGTGCCAGTAGTATTGCGGGGTCCCTCGGTTCACACCTCCACTTT.